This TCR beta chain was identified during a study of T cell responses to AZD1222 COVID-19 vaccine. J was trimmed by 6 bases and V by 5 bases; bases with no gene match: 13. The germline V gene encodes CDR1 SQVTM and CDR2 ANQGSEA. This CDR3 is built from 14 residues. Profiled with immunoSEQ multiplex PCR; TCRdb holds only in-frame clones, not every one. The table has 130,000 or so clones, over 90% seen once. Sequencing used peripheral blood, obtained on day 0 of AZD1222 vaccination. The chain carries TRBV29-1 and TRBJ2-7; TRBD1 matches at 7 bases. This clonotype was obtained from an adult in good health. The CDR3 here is CSVSDRVSLSEQYF. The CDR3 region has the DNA TGCAGCGTTTCCGACAGGGTATCGTTGAGCGAGCAGTACTTC.